Listed here are 3 T cell receptor beta chains from one sample, sequenced in a study of human T cells and chemical hapten exposure. This sample's time point: pre-sensitization, week 0. Described treatment: therapeutic diphenylcyclopropenone sensitization with weekly scalp DPC. TCRdb reprocessed the RACE reads with MiXCR, giving one entry per CDR3 protein. The repertoire holds some 70,000 distinct CDR3 sequences, with around 9.9% as singletons. The sample consisted of whole blood, taken in connection with sensitization to the hapten diphenylcyclopropenone (DPC). All receptors derive from a woman in her 50s with alopecia areata. Some clones in this sample may be carry-over from other donors' samples.

V and J are TRBV2 and TRBJ1-5, with 9 bases fitting TRBD1. V dropped 11 bases and J dropped 1; count of bases not matched to a gene: 6. This CDR3 spans 14 amino acids. Germline CDR1 is SNHLY and CDR2 is FYNNEI. The CDR3 region has the DNA TGTGCCTCCCACGGACAGGGGAGCAATCAGCCCCAGCATTTT. It translates to CASHGQGSNQPQHF.

The genes are TRBV5-1 and TRBJ1-4; tentatively, D is TRBD1 (5 bases). The CDR3 has 14 residues. Germline assignment: CDR1 SGHRS and CDR2 YFSETQ. The V end lost 4 bases, the J end lost 4 bases, and 11 bases lay between the germline ends. The CDR3 here is CASSEGTFNEKLFF. For the CDR3, the DNA is TGCGCCAGCAGCGAAGGGACTTTTAATGAAAAACTGTTTTTT.

Many counts were recorded for this clonotype. J is TRBJ1-4 and V is TRBV29-1; TRBD1 matches 8 bases. V shed 4 bases and J 7 bases; nucleotides not matched to a gene: 5. This CDR3 contains 13 residues. The germline V gene encodes CDR1 SQVTM and CDR2 ANQGSEA. The CDR3 loop is CSVGGQGGEKLFF. The CDR3 nucleotides are TGCAGCGTTGGAGGACAGGGAGGTGAAAAACTGTTTTTT.